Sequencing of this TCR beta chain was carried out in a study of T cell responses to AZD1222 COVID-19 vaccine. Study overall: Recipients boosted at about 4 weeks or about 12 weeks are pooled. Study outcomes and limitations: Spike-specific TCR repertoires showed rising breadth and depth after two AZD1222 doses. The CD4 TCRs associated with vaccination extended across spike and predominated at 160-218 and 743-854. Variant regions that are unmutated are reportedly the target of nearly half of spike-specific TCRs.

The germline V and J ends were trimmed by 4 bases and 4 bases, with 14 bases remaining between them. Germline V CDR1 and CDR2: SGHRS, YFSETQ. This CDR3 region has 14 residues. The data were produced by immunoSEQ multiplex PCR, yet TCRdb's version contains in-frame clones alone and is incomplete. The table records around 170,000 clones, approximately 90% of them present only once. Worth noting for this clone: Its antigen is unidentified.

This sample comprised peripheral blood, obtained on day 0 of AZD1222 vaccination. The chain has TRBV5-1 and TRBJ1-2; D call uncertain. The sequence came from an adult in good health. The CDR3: CASSNRDKGYGYTF. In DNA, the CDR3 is TGCGCCAGCAGCAATCGCGACAAGGGCTATGGCTACACCTTC.